Detailed here is one T cell receptor (beta chain). The antigen is unknown. This table comes from immunoSEQ multiplex PCR, and its TCRdb copy is limited to in-frame clones, with some not included. Found here are fewer than 600,000 clones, 70% to 80% of them singletons; the top ten hold roughly 13%. This sample was taken from a study of shared clonotypes between healthy human individuals. Study overall: A few men and two women, aged 18 to 49, were donors.

With unsorted samples, genomic DNA was obtained from tens of millions of PBMCs. The CDR3 has 15 amino acids. Germline-derived CDR1 and CDR2 are SGHRS and YFSETQ. The germline V and J ends were trimmed by 0 bases and 3 bases, with 11 bases remaining between them. Whole-study results and caveats: Only blood samples were collected, and tissue repertoires likely differ.

The chain links TRBV5-1 to TRBJ2-3; D gene uncertain. The origin of this receptor is a woman between 40 and 50 years old in good health. Some clones in this sample may be carry-over from other donors' samples. Specimen: PBMCs. CDR3 nucleotides: TGCGCCAGCAGCTTGGATGGCGTGGGGACAGATACGCAGTATTTT. This encodes CASSLDGVGTDTQYF. Complete variable domain (other parts from reference TRBV5-1 and TRBJ2-3): KAGVTQTPRYLIKTRGQQVTLSCSPISGHRSVSWYQQTPGQGLQFLFEYFSETQRNKGNFPGRFSGRQFSNSRSEMNVSTLELGDSALYLCASSLDGVGTDTQYFGPGTRLTVL.